The present entry profiles one T cell receptor (beta chain) with its context. The data stem from a study of T cell changes during pregnancy in multiple sclerosis. Produced via immunoSEQ multiplex PCR; TCRdb's table is partial and in-frame only. The sample contains 58,000 or so clones, about 92% of which appear only once. Germline-derived CDR1 and CDR2 are PRHDT and FYEKMQ (reference sequence). The CDR3 is made up of 15 amino acids. V trimming: 5 bases; J trimming: 5 bases; junction bases outside the gene matches: 11. The gene calls are TRBV13 and TRBJ2-5, with 7 bases that match TRBD1. The receptor was derived from a female donor with multiple sclerosis, enrolled in a pregnancy study. The source was peripheral blood, collected in the first trimester of pregnancy. In nucleotides, the CDR3 is TGTGCCAGCAGCCCGAGAGGGGGCGCGTCTGAGACCCAGTACTTC. Its translation is CASSPRGGASETQYF.